Below are 28 T cell receptor beta chains sequenced from a single sample in a study of blood T cell repertoires in COVID-19 (TCRdb year 2020). The library was prepared using the immunoSEQ multiplex PCR assay. The source is immuneACCESS, and TCRdb retained only in-frame sequences with V and J called. Part of the clones is not carried over; for the studies checked, unresolved V genes explain less than half of this, and the remainder is unexplained. The sample records approximately 260,000 clones, approximately 87% of which are singletons. The leading ten clones occupy about 4.5% of the sample. The sample comprised peripheral blood. These receptors all stem from a man aged 60 to 75 who had recovered from COVID-19.

This rearrangement joins TRBV29-1 to TRBJ2-7; D perhaps matches TRBD2 (5 bases). The CDR3 contains 11 residues. CDR1 SQVTM and CDR2 ANQGSEA come from the germline V gene. V was pared by 6 bases and J by 9 bases, with 15 bases between. CDR3 in DNA: TGCAGCGTGGAGGTAGGAGGAGCGCAGTACTTC. This encodes CSVEVGGAQYF.

This clone appeared a few times. The genes are TRBV13 and TRBJ2-7; TRBD1 is a possible D gene (6 bases). The germline gives CDR1 PRHDT, CDR2 FYEKMQ (reference sequence). CDR3 size: 13 residues. V was pared by 7 bases and J by 0 bases, with 10 bases between. The CDR3 DNA sequence: TGTGCCAGCAAACACAGGGCCTCCTACGAGCAGTACTTC. This gives the protein CASKHRASYEQYF.

This chain uses TRBV5-4 with TRBJ2-7; 10 nucleotides line up with TRBD1. V was clipped by 5 bases and J by 4 bases; unmatched bases: 3. CDR3 size: 13 residues. The germline V gene has CDR1 SGHNT and CDR2 YYREEE (reference sequence). Here the CDR3 DNA reads TGTGCCAGCAGGCCGGACAGGGGGTACGAGCAGTACTTC. The encoded protein is CASRPDRGYEQYF.

The V call is TRBV21-1, the J call TRBJ1-2; TRBD1 reflects the table's D call only, with no check against the DNA. TRBV21-1 is reported as a pseudogene. The CDR3 is 15 amino acids. The CDR3 loop reads CASSKGQGYRYGYTF. CDR3 in DNA: TGTGCCAGCAGCAAGGGGCAGGGCTACCGCTATGGCTACACCTTC.

The chain has TRBV19 and TRBJ2-1; 8 bases fit TRBD1. The CDR3 has 14 residues. With 4 bases clipped from V and 6 bases from J, the junction kept 5 bases outside the gene matches. Germline V gene data show CDR1 as LNHDA and CDR2 as SQIVND (reference sequence). CDR3 nucleotide sequence: TGTGCCAGTAGTACCCACGGACAGGGCAATGAGCAGTTCTTC. Amino acids: CASSTHGQGNEQFF.

This chain joins TRBV7-2 and TRBJ2-4; no definite D call. The CDR3 has 17 residues. With 2 bases removed from V and 3 bases from J, the gap between germline ends came to 17 bases. Germline V lookup: CDR1 SGHTA, CDR2 FQGNSA. The CDR3 DNA sequence: TGTGCCAGCAGCTTAACGCCCATGGTTTCGGGCAAAAACATTCAGTACTTC. It translates to CASSLTPMVSGKNIQYF.

V and J are TRBV7-2 and TRBJ2-1, with D unresolved. Per germline, CDR1 SGHTA and CDR2 FQGNSA. The ends were cut back, 5 bases at V and 0 bases at J, with 11 bases in the middle. This CDR3 is 15 amino acids long. The CDR3 region has the DNA TGTGCCAGCAGCCCCGACTTGAGCTCCTACAATGAGCAGTTCTTC. Translating gives CASSPDLSSYNEQFF. Based on the CDR3 plus reference TRBV7-2 and TRBJ2-1, the full variable domain is GAGVSQSPSNKVTEKGKDVELRCDPISGHTALYWYRQSLGQGLEFLIYFQGNSAPDKSGLPSDRFSAERTGGSVSTLTIQRTQQEDSAVYLCASSPDLSSYNEQFFGPGTRLTVL.

This chain joins TRBV10-3 and TRBJ2-2; D gene ambiguous. Germline V gene lookup returns CDR1 ENHRY and CDR2 SYGVKD. This CDR3 spans 14 amino acids. V gave up 6 bases and J gave up 0 bases, with 8 bases separating them. Here the CDR3 DNA reads TGTGCCATCAGCCAAACACCGAACACCGGGGAGCTGTTTTTT. Translation gives CAISQTPNTGELFF.

The chain uses TRBV28 and TRBJ2-7; D is perhaps TRBD2 (6 bases). From germline, CDR1 is MDHEN and CDR2 SYDVKM. V was shortened by 2 bases and J by 3 bases, with 11 bases between the two germline ends. There are 14 residues in the CDR3. The DNA of the CDR3 is TGTGCCAGCAGTTTAACGGGAGTTAACTACGAGCAGTACTTC. Its protein product is CASSLTGVNYEQYF.

This clone was seen only once. The chain combines TRBV6-5 with TRBJ2-2; a possible D gene is TRBD2 (6 bases). CDR1 and CDR2 (germline): MNHEY, SVGAGI. The CDR3 consists of 15 residues. V was pared by 10 bases and J by 2 bases, with 17 bases between. DNA of the CDR3: TGTGCCACCCGGAGGGGCGGAACCAACACCGGGGAGCTGTTTTTT. Amino acids: CATRRGGTNTGELFF.

This chain connects TRBV6-5 to TRBJ1-6; perhaps TRBD1 as D (5 bases). This CDR3 comprises 14 residues. Looked up from germline, CDR1 is MNHEY and CDR2 is SVGAGI. Trimming pared 6 bases from V and 10 bases from J, leaving 16 bases between. CDR3 region: CASSPGQGWSPLHF. Here the CDR3 DNA reads TGTGCCAGCAGCCCCGGGCAGGGATGGTCACCCCTCCACTTT.

This chain connects TRBV11-2 to TRBJ2-1; 8 nucleotides align to TRBD2. With 5 bases clipped from V and 7 bases from J, the junction kept 13 bases outside the gene matches. The CDR3 spans 16 residues. The germline V gene encodes CDR1 SGHAT and CDR2 FQNNGV. The CDR3 protein is CASSPQARGAGNEQFF. DNA for the CDR3: TGTGCCAGCAGCCCCCAGGCGCGGGGGGCGGGGAATGAGCAGTTCTTC.

The chain joins TRBV28 to TRBJ1-2, with 10 bases fitting TRBD1. The J segment lost 7 bases and the V segment lost 6 bases, leaving 8 bases of the junction unmatched. The CDR3 contains 14 residues. CDR1 and CDR2 (germline): MDHEN, SYDVKM. CDR3: CASSYGTGEVGYTF. The CDR3, as DNA: TGTGCCAGCAGCTATGGGACAGGGGAAGTTGGCTACACCTTC.

The table lists this clone with a few counts. This chain links TRBV7-2 with TRBJ2-4; tentatively, D is TRBD2 (7 bases). The CDR3 spans 14 residues. CDR1 and CDR2 from the germline V gene are SGHTA and FQGNSA. V lost 3 bases and J lost 7, with 13 bases in between. The chain's CDR3 is CASSFTRGGNIQYF. DNA of the CDR3: TGTGCCAGCAGCTTCACTAGGGGGGGGAACATTCAGTACTTC.

The rearrangement uses TRBV30 and TRBJ1-5; tentatively, D is TRBD1 (6 bases). The V end was cut by 3 bases, the J end by 9 bases, with 18 bases between. There are 14 residues in the CDR3. Germline CDR1 GTSNPN, CDR2 SVGIG (reference sequence). The CDR3 sequence: CAWRSQGSGSPQHF. The CDR3 nucleotides are TGTGCCTGGAGGTCACAGGGTTCGGGTTCGCCCCAGCATTTT.

The V and J genes are TRBV29-1 and TRBJ1-3, with TRBD1 as a possible D gene (5 bases). This CDR3 is 14 amino acids long. The germline CDR1 and CDR2 sequences are SQVTM and ANQGSEA. V was trimmed by 4 bases and J by 3 bases, leaving 13 bases between them. CDR3 region: CSVVQGTGGNTIYF. The CDR3 coding sequence is TGCAGCGTTGTTCAGGGTACTGGTGGAAACACCATATATTTT.

The J gene is TRBJ2-7, the V gene TRBV7-9; 11 bases match TRBD1. CDR1 and CDR2 (germline): SEHNR, FQNEAQ (reference sequence). The CDR3 extends over 16 amino acids. The junction had 4 bases not matched to a gene; V was cut back by 3 bases and J by 0 bases. CDR3 in amino acids: CASSLGQGVNSYEQYF. DNA for the CDR3: TGTGCCAGCAGCTTGGGACAGGGGGTAAACTCCTACGAGCAGTACTTC. The full variable domain, completed using reference TRBV7-9 and TRBJ2-7, is DTGVSQNPRHKITKRGQNVTFRCDPISEHNRLYWYRQTLGQGPEFLTYFQNEAQLEKSRLLSDRFSAERPKGSFSTLEIQRTEQGDSAMYLCASSLGQGVNSYEQYFGPGTRLTVT.

The chain joins TRBV11-2 to TRBJ2-1, with a weak D call TRBD1 (5 bases). The CDR3 is 16 amino acids. CDR1 and CDR2 from the germline V gene are SGHAT and FQNNGV. V lost 5 bases to trimming and J lost 5 bases, with 19 bases between them. Written as DNA, the CDR3 is TGTGCCAGCAGCCCCCAGGGATTAAACCTTAACAATGAGCAGTTCTTC. It codes for CASSPQGLNLNNEQFF.

V is TRBV9 and J is TRBJ2-1, with D hard to call. The germline gives CDR1 SGDLS, CDR2 YYNGEE. With 5 bases removed from V and 5 bases from J, the gap between germline ends came to 8 bases. The CDR3 totals 12 residues. As DNA, the CDR3 is TGTGCCAGCAGGAAAGTAGACAATGAGCAGTTCTTC. The encoded protein is CASRKVDNEQFF.

This sequence joins TRBV5-1 and TRBJ2-7; 7 nucleotides agree with TRBD1. Trimming took 7 bases from V and 6 from J; bases not matched to a gene: 10. The CDR3 totals 13 residues. The germline V gene has CDR1 SGHRS and CDR2 YFSETQ. The chain's CDR3 is CASGLTGFSEQYF. In DNA form, the CDR3 reads TGCGCCAGCGGATTGACAGGGTTCTCCGAGCAGTACTTC.

The chain uses TRBV6-6 and TRBJ1-5; TRBD1 matches 8 bases. With 5 bases clipped from V and 3 bases from J, the junction kept 6 bases outside the gene matches. This CDR3 is 15 amino acids long. Germline loops: CDR1 MNHNY, CDR2 SVGAGI (reference sequence). The CDR3 here is CASSDGQGYNQPQHF. The CDR3 coding sequence is TGTGCCAGCAGTGACGGACAGGGTTACAATCAGCCCCAGCATTTT.

The V gene is TRBV19, the J gene TRBJ1-6, with 7 bases matching TRBD1. The junction had 3 bases not matched to a gene; V was cut back by 3 bases and J by 7 bases. Germline V gives CDR1 LNHDA, CDR2 SQIVND (reference sequence). The CDR3 runs 14 residues. CDR3 loop: CASSMGTVNSPLHF. DNA for the CDR3: TGTGCCAGTAGTATGGGGACAGTCAATTCACCCCTCCACTTT.

This clone turned up a few times. This chain links TRBV3-1 (or the pseudogene TRBV3-2) with TRBJ1-2; possibly TRBD1 for D (6 bases). Germline V gene lookup returns CDR1 LGHDT and CDR2 YNNKEL (reference sequence). This CDR3 region has 14 residues. Trimming pared 1 base from V and 4 bases from J, leaving 10 bases between. The CDR3, as DNA: TGTGCCAGCAGCCAAGCAACAGGGTTCTATGGCTACACCTTC. This translates into CASSQATGFYGYTF.

This clone was observed a handful of times. The chain recombines TRBV7-9 with TRBJ2-1; 10 nucleotides agree with TRBD1. The ends lost 4 bases at V and 9 bases at J; junction bases unmatched: 6. This CDR3 spans 14 amino acids. The germline V gene has CDR1 SEHNR and CDR2 FQNEAQ (reference sequence). Here the CDR3 reads CASSSGQGYAEQFF. DNA of the CDR3: TGTGCCAGCAGCTCGGGACAGGGGTACGCTGAGCAGTTCTTC. Full variable domain (outside the CDR3, taken from reference TRBV7-9 and TRBJ2-1): DTGVSQNPRHKITKRGQNVTFRCDPISEHNRLYWYRQTLGQGPEFLTYFQNEAQLEKSRLLSDRFSAERPKGSFSTLEIQRTEQGDSAMYLCASSSGQGYAEQFFGPGTRLTVL.

The V call is TRBV24-1, the J call TRBJ2-1; perhaps TRBD1 as D (6 bases). Trimming removed 3 bases at V and 1 base at J, with 12 bases between. The CDR3 spans 16 residues. Per germline, CDR1 KGHDR and CDR2 SFDVKD. CDR3 coding DNA: TGTGCCACCAGTGATGGGGGCAGGGGATCCTACAATGAGCAGTTCTTC. Amino acids: CATSDGGRGSYNEQFF.

The chain combines TRBV6-1 with TRBJ2-4; D gene unclear. Germline V CDR1 and CDR2: MNHNS, SASEGT. The length of the CDR3 is 13 residues. V was clipped by 1 base and J by 6 bases, with 7 bases between them. CDR3 in DNA: TGTGCCAGCAGTGAAGGACACCGAAACATTCAGTACTTC. Translated, it gives CASSEGHRNIQYF.

The chain combines TRBV15 with TRBJ1-2; D may be TRBD1 (5 bases). Germline assignment: CDR1 LNHNV and CDR2 YYDKDF (reference sequence). The germline V and J ends were trimmed by 0 bases and 5 bases, with 16 bases remaining between them. The length of the CDR3 is 16 residues. The CDR3 bases are TGTGCCACCAGCAGAGAAGAGGGCCCGGGGGGATATGGCTACACCTTC. Translation: CATSREEGPGGYGYTF.

This clone was recorded a few times. V is TRBV3-1 (or the pseudogene TRBV3-2) and J is TRBJ2-7; D is possibly TRBD2 (5 bases). CDR1 LGHDT and CDR2 YNNKEL come from the germline V gene (reference sequence). The V gene lost 3 bases and the J gene lost 1 base, with 7 bases spanning the gap. This CDR3 spans 13 amino acids. The CDR3 region is CASSHGVSYEQYF. In DNA, the CDR3 is TGTGCCAGCAGCCACGGGGTATCCTACGAGCAGTACTTC.